These T cell receptor beta chains were read from a single sample in a study of stem cell transplantation in POMP-related autoinflammatory disease. TCRdb keeps only in-frame clones here, not all; method: immunoSEQ multiplex PCR. Here the sample spans roughly 9,700 clones, about 85% being singletons. The source was CD4+ T cells from PBMCs, collected after stem cell transplantation. These receptors all come from a human patient with POMP-related autoinflammation and immune dysregulation (PRAID). Some T cells here may be from the graft donor. CDR3s leave out the opening cysteine and the closing phenylalanine or tryptophan.

CDR3 protein	J gene	V gene
ASSSLGIRASEKLF	TRBJ1-4	TRBV28
ASRLGGGTGELF	TRBJ2-2	TRBV6-5
ASRPERGLGTQY	TRBJ2-5	TRBV7-9
ATSDSRAGDNEQF	TRBJ2-1	TRBV24-1
ASSLDRRTRQHEQF	TRBJ2-1	TRBV7-2
ASTGQGAGYTEAF	TRBJ1-1	TRBV6-5
ASTPSGGPYEQY	TRBJ2-7	TRBV28
ASSQDLLSEGHGETQY	TRBJ2-5	TRBV4-2
ASSFSYRDPSTDTQY	TRBJ2-3	TRBV28
ASSEDRSNTGELF	TRBJ2-2	TRBV2
SADRDGAF	TRBJ1-1	TRBV29-1
SVDPEAF	TRBJ1-1	TRBV29-1
ASSLGAGGLLSGNTIY	TRBJ1-3	TRBV5-6
ASSWANQPQH	TRBJ1-5	TRBV6-2/TRBV6-3
ASSQLRWGGHNTGELF	TRBJ2-2	TRBV4-1
ASSRTGGSYEQY	TRBJ2-7	TRBV19
ASQTSPGGTDTQY	TRBJ2-3	TRBV30
ASSQDLLGNQPQH	TRBJ1-5	TRBV3-1/TRBV3-2
ASSIGRDSASTDTQY	TRBJ2-3	TRBV19
ASSDTDTQY	TRBJ2-3	TRBV18
ASSNQGGGRPTNEKLF	TRBJ1-4	TRBV4-1
AISESRGPNNSPLH	TRBJ1-6	TRBV10-3
ASSDLNREKNIQY	TRBJ2-4	TRBV6-1
ASTPMAALASGRVSSYNEQF	TRBJ2-1	TRBV7-9
ASSVRPNTEAF	TRBJ1-1	TRBV9
ASSLRGGGRETQY	TRBJ2-5	TRBV7-3
ASRWGQGEFYGYT	TRBJ1-2	TRBV5-6
ASTILTGVGSTEAF	TRBJ1-1	TRBV6-6
AWSVGTGRNQPQH	TRBJ1-5	TRBV30
ASSLYKGFLETQY	TRBJ2-5	TRBV5-6
ASSQDGGSH	TRBJ2-5	TRBV3-1/TRBV3-2
ASSYSTRAF	TRBJ1-1	TRBV6-2/TRBV6-3
ASSSVLGTGELF	TRBJ2-2	TRBV11-2
ASSLLQGAYEQY	TRBJ2-7	TRBV5-4
ATSQDGLSWEEQY	TRBJ2-7	TRBV15
ASSVGGQGRETQY	TRBJ2-5	TRBV9
ASSTLQGVTDTQY	TRBJ2-3	TRBV19
ASSSRDSNQPQH	TRBJ1-5	TRBV5-4
ASSRIATGGDSYEQY	TRBJ2-7	TRBV6-6
ASSYTRTGNTIY	TRBJ1-3	TRBV6-5
ASSRGSGETQY	TRBJ2-5	TRBV7-3
ASSPRGPDRGLHGYT	TRBJ1-2	TRBV7-3
ASSAGIPDTQY	TRBJ2-3	TRBV12-3/TRBV12-4
ASSPGLAEPKQF	TRBJ2-1	TRBV7-9
ASSLLNALYNEQF	TRBJ2-1	TRBV7-9
ASSPRGKTYGYT	TRBJ1-2	TRBV5-4
ASTALGQGNTEAF	TRBJ1-1	TRBV19
ASSQAPSGSREQY	TRBJ2-7	TRBV3-1/TRBV3-2
ASSTTGLNQETQY	TRBJ2-5	TRBV7-9
ASSIFPSGAAETQY	TRBJ2-5	TRBV19
ARSRANVLT	TRBJ2-6	TRBV7-5
ASRTRETMITEAF	TRBJ1-1	TRBV5-4
ASSYRISSYNEQF	TRBJ2-1	TRBV6-6
ASSVFPEPYEQY	TRBJ2-7	TRBV9
ASSYGDRDTGELF	TRBJ2-2	TRBV6-5